Detailed here is one T cell receptor beta chain. There are 14 residues in the CDR3. The germline CDR1 and CDR2 sequences are SEHNR and FQNEAQ (reference sequence). Trimming stripped 5 bases from V and 2 bases from J, with 10 bases between. TCRdb's table, derived via immunoSEQ multiplex PCR, lists solely in-frame clones and lacks some. The sample records 110,000 to 150,000 clones, about 76% being singletons. The data stem from a study of cytotoxic CD8 clonotypes in ibrutinib-treated CLL. The sequence was collected from a human donor with chronic lymphocytic leukemia. The sample here was PBMCs, taken after 24 months of ibrutinib treatment. V usage is TRBV7-9 and J usage is TRBJ2-1; no firm D call. The CDR3 region is CASSDTNPYNEQFF. CDR3 in DNA: TGTGCCAGCAGCGACACCAACCCCTACAATGAGCAGTTCTTC.